This T cell receptor (beta chain) was sequenced for a study of identifying expanded T cells in peripheral blood. Trimming cost V 2 bases and J 1 base; bases outside gene matches: 2. This CDR3 spans 15 amino acids. Germline V gene lookup returns CDR1 MDHEN and CDR2 SYDVKM. Findings of the study overall: Over approximately two and four weeks, about 15 and 19 clones changed, versus more than 1 between replicates. Variance in clone template counts between approximately two-week samples significantly increased with total template count across all healthy donors.

As regards this clone: The antigen is not known.

The assay was immunoSEQ multiplex PCR, and TCRdb's table has in-frame clones only and misses some. The table lists more than 85,000 clones, about 88% of them singletons. Healthy donors had no documented immune events, such as infections, while sampled. Material for sequencing was blood. The genes are TRBV28 and TRBJ2-7, with TRBD1 matching 10 bases. The source is a person aged 18 to 75 in good health. CDR3 residues: CASSLVDRGSYEQYF. In DNA form, the CDR3 reads TGTGCCAGCAGTTTAGTGGACAGGGGGTCCTACGAGCAGTACTTC.